This T cell receptor (beta chain) was found in a study of cytomegalovirus exposure and HLA in healthy donors. Overall study context: Within an early data release were about 85 million unique TCRs drawn from HLA-typed donors. The study, taken as a whole, reports: Cytomegalovirus-associated TCR beta chains were listed, numbering some 150. Per a prior analysis, the majority of TCR beta V segments were productive roughly 90% or roughly 30% of the time.

This clone was seen just once. The antigen remains undetermined. The CDR3 is made up of 13 amino acids. Trimming left V 2 bases short and J 9 bases short, with 11 bases between. CDR1 is SGHTA and CDR2 is FQGNSA in the germline V gene. PCR amplification relied on 60 Vbeta primers (plus 13 Jbeta primers). Assay: immunoSEQ multiplex PCR; the TCRdb copy retains only in-frame clones and omits some. The data show under 200,000 clones, 80% seen once. The TCR originated in a male donor in good health and CMV-seropositive. This rearrangement joins TRBV7-2 to TRBJ1-5; D is unclear. The sequencing sample was made of PBMCs. This CDR3 reads CASSLTTGRPQHF. CDR3 bases: TGTGCCAGCAGCTTAACTACTGGGAGGCCCCAGCATTTT.